This T cell receptor (beta chain) originates from a study of T cells after yellow fever vaccination. This clonotype was seen at least ten times. This CDR3 has 12 residues. Germline values: CDR1 MNHEY, CDR2 SVGAGI. Between the trimmed V and J ends, which lost 6 bases and 4 bases, there was a span of 9 bases. TCRdb called the 5' RACE reads again in MiXCR, with one record for every CDR3 protein. The table includes about 340,000 distinct CDR3 sequences, approximately 3.9% detected once. The gene calls are TRBV6-5 and TRBJ1-2; no clear D. This TCR was recovered from a man younger than 30 who received the YFV17D yellow fever vaccine. This material consisted of PBMCs, taken 5 days after the yellow fever booster vaccination. CDR3 coding DNA: TGTGCCAGCAGGCCGGTTGGCTATGGCTACACCTTC. This codes for CASRPVGYGYTF.